This T cell receptor (beta chain) was identified during a study of regulatory T cells in long-lasting Graves disease. The time point: newly diagnosed GD, antithyroid drugs for less than 3 months. From PBMCs, RNA was extracted and then used to make the TCR library. For TCR beta, libraries came from iRepertoire HTBI primers and Arm-PCR of CDR3 regions. MiXCR was run by TCRdb on the multiplex PCR reads, yielding one entry per CDR3 protein. The sample shows fewer than 650,000 distinct CDR3 sequences, around 16% of them seen only once. This clonotype was seen more than once but under ten times. V lost 3 bases and J lost 3, with 6 bases in between. CDR3 length: 13 amino acids. Germline CDR1 reads LNHDA; CDR2 reads SQIVND (reference sequence). The same sample was also used in a study of T cells in Graves' hyperthyroidism and ophthalmopathy.

V gene TRBV19 combines with J gene TRBJ2-1, with TRBD2 as a possible D gene (6 bases). The receptor was derived from a man aged 18 to 35 with Graves disease. The sequences come from peripheral blood mononuclear cells (PBMCs), collected at new diagnosis, from a patient treated with antithyroid drugs. CDR3 protein: CASSMGGYNEQFF. The CDR3 DNA follows: TGTGCCAGTAGTATGGGGGGCTACAATGAGCAGTTCTTC.